This T cell receptor (beta chain) comes out of a study of blood T cell repertoires in COVID-19. Study background: Acute and convalescent COVID-19 samples came from the United States, Italy and Spain.

Repertoires were generated with immunoSEQ multiplex PCR, while TCRdb's copy carries only in-frame clones and drops some. This sample has over 150,000 clones, with about three quarters found just once. Trimming removed 5 bases from V and 0 bases from J, with 7 bases in between. The CDR3 sequence is 13 residues long. The sequence was obtained from a man older than 75 with acute or convalescent COVID-19. V and J are TRBV12-3 or TRBV12-4 and TRBJ1-1; D uncertain. The sequenced material came from peripheral blood. The CDR3 bases are TGTGCCAGCAGTCCGGAGATGAACACTGAAGCTTTCTTT. Its protein product is CASSPEMNTEAFF.